A selection of T cell receptor beta chains follows, all from one sample in a study of T cell responses to AZD1222 COVID-19 vaccine. The table came from immunoSEQ multiplex PCR; TCRdb's copy has only in-frame clones and leaves some out. The sample shows 200,000 to 250,000 clones, 90% to 95% of them seen only once. The material was peripheral blood, obtained on day 0 of MenACWY control vaccination. Receptor source: an adult in good health. The CDR3 runs from the conserved cysteine through the conserved F or W. Fields, in order: clone size, V gene, J gene, D gene, CDR3 protein, CDR3 DNA. A D gene is named only where the DNA matches it firmly. For some rows the clone size is stated as once, few or many, or as a class when expanded; others skip it.

size: few; V: TRBV5-6; J: TRBJ1-3; D: .; CDR3: CASGSRDRVGNTIYF; DNA: TGTGCCAGCGGGTCCCGGGACCGCGTCGGGAACACCATATATTTT
size: .; V: TRBV19; J: TRBJ1-5; D: .; CDR3: CASRLDLASQPQHF; DNA: TGTGCCAGTAGACTAGATCTGGCGTCTCAGCCCCAGCATTTT
size: .; V: TRBV2; J: TRBJ1-6; D: .; CDR3: CASSVQTGTHF; DNA: TGTGCCAGCAGTGTACAAACAGGGACCCACTTT
size: once; V: TRBV3-1/TRBV3-2; J: TRBJ1-2; D: TRBD1; CDR3: CASSQPGQRNYGYTF; DNA: TGTGCCAGCAGCCAACCGGGACAGAGAAACTATGGCTACACCTTC
size: few; V: TRBV6-5; J: TRBJ1-2; D: TRBD1; CDR3: CASSYRYPGGGYGYTF; DNA: TGTGCCAGCAGTTACCGGTACCCAGGGGGCGGCTATGGCTACACCTTC
size: .; V: TRBV14; J: TRBJ1-1; D: .; CDR3: CASSRKVNTEAFF; DNA: TGTGCCAGCAGCCGGAAGGTCAACACTGAAGCTTTCTTT
size: .; V: TRBV19; J: TRBJ1-2; D: .; CDR3: CASSPDSRYGYTF; DNA: TGTGCCAGTAGTCCTGACAGTCGATATGGCTACACCTTC
size: few; V: TRBV7-9; J: TRBJ2-1; D: TRBD1; CDR3: CASSPGTGGESEQFF; DNA: TGTGCCAGCAGTCCCGGGACAGGGGGAGAGAGTGAGCAGTTCTTC
size: .; V: TRBV20-1; J: TRBJ1-1; D: .; CDR3: CSANRNTEAFF; DNA: TGCAGTGCTAACAGGAACACTGAAGCTTTCTTT
size: .; V: TRBV5-1; J: TRBJ1-1; D: TRBD1; CDR3: CASSLEGLGRGYTEAFF; DNA: TGCGCCAGCAGCTTGGAAGGCCTTGGCAGGGGGTACACTGAAGCTTTCTTT
size: once; V: TRBV29-1; J: TRBJ1-3; D: .; CDR3: CSVAGTGNTIYF; DNA: TGCAGCGTTGCCGGGACAGGAAACACCATATATTTT
size: .; V: TRBV6-5; J: TRBJ1-2; D: .; CDR3: CASSYTQDYGYTF; DNA: TGTGCCAGCAGTTATACGCAGGACTATGGCTACACCTTC
size: .; V: TRBV24-1; J: TRBJ2-7; D: TRBD1; CDR3: CATSRTGGYEQYF; DNA: TGTGCCACCAGTAGGACAGGGGGCTACGAGCAGTACTTC
size: .; V: TRBV2; J: TRBJ1-1; D: .; CDR3: CASSAYEDTEAFF; DNA: TGTGCCAGCAGTGCGTATGAGGACACTGAAGCTTTCTTT
size: .; V: TRBV7-3; J: TRBJ2-1; D: TRBD2; CDR3: CASSLSLTSGGNEQFF; DNA: TGTGCCAGCAGCTTATCCTTGACTAGCGGGGGAAATGAGCAGTTCTTC
size: .; V: TRBV6-5; J: TRBJ2-1; D: TRBD2; CDR3: CASSYPRRGGNEQFF; DNA: TGTGCCAGCAGTTACCCGCGACGGGGGGGGAATGAGCAGTTCTTC
size: .; V: TRBV5-8; J: TRBJ1-2; D: TRBD1; CDR3: CASSLVGIDRGDYGYTF; DNA: TGTGCCAGCAGCTTGGTTGGGATCGACAGGGGGGACTATGGCTACACCTTC
size: .; V: TRBV20-1; J: TRBJ1-5; D: TRBD1; CDR3: CSASSVSVGTGFRQPQHF; DNA: TGCAGTGCTAGTTCAGTTTCAGTGGGGACAGGGTTCCGGCAGCCCCAGCATTTT
size: .; V: TRBV2; J: TRBJ1-5; D: TRBD1; CDR3: CASSGQGKGQSAVNQPQHF; DNA: TGTGCCAGCAGCGGACAGGGGAAGGGTCAATCAGCGGTCAATCAGCCCCAGCATTTT
size: .; V: TRBV29-1; J: TRBJ1-1; D: .; CDR3: CSFSRGANTEAFF; DNA: TGCAGCTTCAGCAGGGGTGCGAACACTGAAGCTTTCTTT
size: .; V: TRBV12-3/TRBV12-4; J: TRBJ1-5; D: .; CDR3: CASSGGFGGAVTF; DNA: TGTGCCAGCAGTGGGGGTTTTGGGGGGGCCGTGACTTTT
size: .; V: TRBV5-1; J: TRBJ2-1; D: .; CDR3: CASSLRGDEQFF; DNA: TGCGCCAGCAGCTTGAGAGGGGATGAGCAGTTCTTC
size: .; V: TRBV9; J: TRBJ2-6; D: .; CDR3: CASSVRSSGANVLTF; DNA: TGTGCCAGCAGCGTACGATCCTCTGGGGCCAACGTCCTGACTTTC
size: .; V: TRBV12-3/TRBV12-4; J: TRBJ1-2; D: .; CDR3: CASSFGEGVTYTF; DNA: TGTGCCAGCAGTTTTGGGGAAGGGGTGACCTACACCTTC
size: .; V: TRBV25-1; J: TRBJ1-3; D: .; CDR3: CASSEAISSGNTIYF; DNA: TGTGCCAGCAGTGAGGCGATTTCTTCTGGAAACACCATATATTTT